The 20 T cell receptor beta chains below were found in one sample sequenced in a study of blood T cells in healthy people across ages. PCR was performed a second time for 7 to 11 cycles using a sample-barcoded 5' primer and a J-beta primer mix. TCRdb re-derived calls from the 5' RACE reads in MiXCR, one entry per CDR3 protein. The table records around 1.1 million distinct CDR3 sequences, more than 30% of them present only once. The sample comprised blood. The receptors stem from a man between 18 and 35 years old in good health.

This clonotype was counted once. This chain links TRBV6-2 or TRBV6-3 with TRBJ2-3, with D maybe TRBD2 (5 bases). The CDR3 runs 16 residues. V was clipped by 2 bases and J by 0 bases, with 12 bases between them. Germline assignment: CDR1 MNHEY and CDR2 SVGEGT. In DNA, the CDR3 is TGTGCCAGCAGTTACCCGAGGGCAGCGAGCACAGATACGCAGTATTTT. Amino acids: CASSYPRAASTDTQYF.

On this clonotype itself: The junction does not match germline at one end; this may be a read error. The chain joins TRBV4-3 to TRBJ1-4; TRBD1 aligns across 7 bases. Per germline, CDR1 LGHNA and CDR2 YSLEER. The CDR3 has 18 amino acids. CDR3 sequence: CASGHFWKETGFNEKLFF. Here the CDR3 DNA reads TGCGCCAGCGGCCACTTCTGGAAGGAGACAGGGTTTAATGAAAAACTGTTTTTT.

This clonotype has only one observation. The CDR3 region is CASSQDEQGTGTALNGYTF. The CDR3 DNA is TGCGCCAGCAGCCAAGACGAACAGGGAACAGGGACGGCCCTTAATGGCTACACCTTC. The genes are TRBV4-3 and TRBJ1-2; a possible D gene is TRBD1 (6 bases). The V and J ends lost 0 bases and 6 bases respectively, with 26 bases between them. The CDR3 length is 19 residues. Germline-derived CDR1 and CDR2 are LGHNA and YSLEER.

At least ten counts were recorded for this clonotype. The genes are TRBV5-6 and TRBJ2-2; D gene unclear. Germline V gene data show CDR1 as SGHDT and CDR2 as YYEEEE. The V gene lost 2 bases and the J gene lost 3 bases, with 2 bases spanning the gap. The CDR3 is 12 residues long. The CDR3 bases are TGTGCCAGCAGCTTAGACACCGGGGAGCTGTTTTTT. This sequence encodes CASSLDTGELFF.

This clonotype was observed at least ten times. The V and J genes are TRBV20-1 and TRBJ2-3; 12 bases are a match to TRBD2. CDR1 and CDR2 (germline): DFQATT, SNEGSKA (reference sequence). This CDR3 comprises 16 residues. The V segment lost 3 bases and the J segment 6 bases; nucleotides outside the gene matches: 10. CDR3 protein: CSARGGLAGMEDTQYF. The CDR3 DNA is TGCAGTGCTAGGGGGGGACTAGCGGGTATGGAGGATACGCAGTATTTT.

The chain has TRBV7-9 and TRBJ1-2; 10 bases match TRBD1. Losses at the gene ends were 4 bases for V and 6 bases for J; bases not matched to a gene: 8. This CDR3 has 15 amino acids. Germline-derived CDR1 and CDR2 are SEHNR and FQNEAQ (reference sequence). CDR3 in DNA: TGTGCCAGCAGCTCCAGGGACAGGGGTCTCGATGGCTACACCTTC. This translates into CASSSRDRGLDGYTF.

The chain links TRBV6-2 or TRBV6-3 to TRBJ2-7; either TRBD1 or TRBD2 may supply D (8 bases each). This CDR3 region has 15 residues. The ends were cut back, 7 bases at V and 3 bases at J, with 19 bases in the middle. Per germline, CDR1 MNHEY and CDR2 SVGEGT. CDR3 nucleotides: TGTGCCAGCATCCCCGGGGGGGACAGGTTCTACGAGCAGTACTTC. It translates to CASIPGGDRFYEQYF.

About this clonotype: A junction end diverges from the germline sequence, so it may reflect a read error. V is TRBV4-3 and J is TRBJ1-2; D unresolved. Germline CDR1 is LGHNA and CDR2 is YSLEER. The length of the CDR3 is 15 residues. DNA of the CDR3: TGCGCCGGCAGCCAAGACTTCTCCCGGGTCTATGGCTACACCTTC. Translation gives CAGSQDFSRVYGYTF.

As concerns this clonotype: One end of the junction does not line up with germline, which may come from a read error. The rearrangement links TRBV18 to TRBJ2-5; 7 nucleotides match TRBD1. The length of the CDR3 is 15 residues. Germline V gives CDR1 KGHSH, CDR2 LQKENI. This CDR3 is CAGSPLQGLTETQYF. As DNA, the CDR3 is TGTGCCGGCTCACCACTACAGGGGCTCACAGAGACCCAGTACTTC. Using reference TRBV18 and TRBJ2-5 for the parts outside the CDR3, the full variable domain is NAGVMQNPRHLVRRRGQEARLRCSPMKGHSHVYWYRQLPEEGLKFMVYLQKENIIDESGMPKERFSAEFPKEGPSILRIQQVVRGDSAAYFCAGSPLQGLTETQYFGPGTRLLVL.

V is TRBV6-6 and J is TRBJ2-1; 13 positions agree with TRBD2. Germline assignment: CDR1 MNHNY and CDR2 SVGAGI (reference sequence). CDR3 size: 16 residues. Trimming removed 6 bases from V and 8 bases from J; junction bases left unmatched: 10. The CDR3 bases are TGTGCCAGCAGAAAACTAGCGGGGGGGTTAATTGATGAGCAGTTCTTC. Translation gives CASRKLAGGLIDEQFF.

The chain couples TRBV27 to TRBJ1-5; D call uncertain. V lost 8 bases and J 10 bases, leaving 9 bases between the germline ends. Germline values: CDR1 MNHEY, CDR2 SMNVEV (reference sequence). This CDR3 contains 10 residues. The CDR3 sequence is CASGPRPQHF. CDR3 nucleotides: TGTGCCAGCGGTCCTCGTCCCCAGCATTTT.

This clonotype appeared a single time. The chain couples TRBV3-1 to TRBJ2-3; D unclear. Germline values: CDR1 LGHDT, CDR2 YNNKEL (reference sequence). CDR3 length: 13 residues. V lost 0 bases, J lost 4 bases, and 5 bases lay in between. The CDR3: CASSQDNADTQYF. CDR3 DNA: TGTGCCAGCAGCCAAGATAACGCAGATACGCAGTATTTT.

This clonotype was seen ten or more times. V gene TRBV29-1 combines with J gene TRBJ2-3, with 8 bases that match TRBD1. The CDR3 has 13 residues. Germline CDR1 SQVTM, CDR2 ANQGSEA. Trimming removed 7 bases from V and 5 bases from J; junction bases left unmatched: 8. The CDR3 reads CSGRQGSRDTQYF. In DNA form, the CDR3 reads TGCAGCGGGCGACAGGGGTCGCGAGATACGCAGTATTTT.

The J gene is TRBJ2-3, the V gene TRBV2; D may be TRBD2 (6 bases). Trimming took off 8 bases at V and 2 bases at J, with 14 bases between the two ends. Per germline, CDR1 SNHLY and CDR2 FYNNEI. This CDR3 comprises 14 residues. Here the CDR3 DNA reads TGTGCCAGCGGCCGGGACTCAGCCACAGATACGCAGTATTTT. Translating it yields CASGRDSATDTQYF.

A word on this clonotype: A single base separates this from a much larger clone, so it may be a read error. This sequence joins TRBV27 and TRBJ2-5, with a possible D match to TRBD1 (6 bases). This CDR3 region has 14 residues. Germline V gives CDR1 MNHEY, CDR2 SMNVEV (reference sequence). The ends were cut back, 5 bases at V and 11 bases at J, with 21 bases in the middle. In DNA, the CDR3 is TGTGCCAGCAGTCTAGACAGGTTGGGCAATGAGCAGTACTTC. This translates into CASSLDRLGNEQYF.

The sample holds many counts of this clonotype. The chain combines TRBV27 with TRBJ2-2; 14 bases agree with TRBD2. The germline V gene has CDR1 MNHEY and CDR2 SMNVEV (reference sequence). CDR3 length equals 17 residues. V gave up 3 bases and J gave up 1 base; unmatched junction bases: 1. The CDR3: CASSFGTSGGNTGELFF. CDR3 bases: TGTGCCAGCAGTTTCGGGACTAGCGGGGGGAACACCGGGGAGCTGTTTTTT.

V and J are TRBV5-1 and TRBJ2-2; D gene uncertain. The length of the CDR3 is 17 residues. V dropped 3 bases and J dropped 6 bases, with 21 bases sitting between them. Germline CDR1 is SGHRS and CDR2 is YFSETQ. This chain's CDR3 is CASSWAPGRIKSGELFF. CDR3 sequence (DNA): TGCGCCAGCAGCTGGGCCCCAGGACGGATCAAGTCCGGGGAGCTGTTTTTT.

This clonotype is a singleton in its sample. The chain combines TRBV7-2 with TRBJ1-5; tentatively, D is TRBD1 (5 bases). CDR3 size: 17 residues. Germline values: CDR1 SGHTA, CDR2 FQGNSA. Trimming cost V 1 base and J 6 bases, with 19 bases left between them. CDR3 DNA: TGTGCCAGCAGCTTAGTGGGGGAGGGTTTTATAAGTCAGCCCCAGCATTTT. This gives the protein CASSLVGEGFISQPQHF.

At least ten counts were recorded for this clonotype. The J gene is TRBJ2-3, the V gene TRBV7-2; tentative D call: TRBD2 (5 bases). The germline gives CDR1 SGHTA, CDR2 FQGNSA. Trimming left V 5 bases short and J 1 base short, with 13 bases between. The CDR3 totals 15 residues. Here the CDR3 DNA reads TGTGCCAGCAGCCCGTTCCCGAGGGGCACAGATACGCAGTATTTT. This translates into CASSPFPRGTDTQYF.

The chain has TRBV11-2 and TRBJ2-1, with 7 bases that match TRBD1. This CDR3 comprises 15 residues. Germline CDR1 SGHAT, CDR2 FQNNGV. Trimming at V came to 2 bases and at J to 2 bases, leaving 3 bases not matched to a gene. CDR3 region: CASSLKGATYNEQFF. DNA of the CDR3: TGTGCCAGCAGCTTAAAGGGGGCGACCTACAATGAGCAGTTCTTC.